This T cell receptor beta chain came from a study of T cell changes during pregnancy in multiple sclerosis. The method was immunoSEQ multiplex PCR; TCRdb's version includes in-frame clones alone and lacks a portion of them. Seen here are 50,000 to 75,000 clones, over 90% observed once, and the top ten hold about 2.8%. Many counts were recorded for this clone. The CDR3 runs to 15 residues. Trimming took off 0 bases at V and 6 bases at J, with 11 bases between the two ends. Germline-derived CDR1 and CDR2 are MNHNS and SASEGT. The source material was CD8+ T cells from peripheral blood mononuclear cells, sampled in the third trimester of pregnancy. The clonotype was recovered from a female donor with multiple sclerosis, enrolled in a pregnancy study. V usage is TRBV6-1 and J usage is TRBJ2-2, with D tentatively TRBD2 (6 bases). The CDR3: CASSEAAGNPGELFF. The CDR3 nucleotides read TGTGCCAGCAGTGAAGCGGCGGGAAACCCCGGGGAGCTGTTTTTT.